Listed below are T cell receptor beta chains from one sample, sequenced in a study of shared clonotypes between healthy human individuals. Repertoires were generated with immunoSEQ multiplex PCR, while TCRdb's copy carries only in-frame clones and drops some. Here the sample spans about 2.4 million clones, roughly 93% being singletons. Sequenced material: naive CD4+ T cells from PBMCs. The source of these receptors is a man aged 18 to 29 in good health. Some clones in this sample may be carry-over from other donors' samples. Both conserved end residues are part of each CDR3. The order of the fields is CDR3 protein, CDR3 DNA, V gene, clone size, D gene, J gene. A D gene is named only where the DNA matches it firmly. The listing skips clone size in some rows; elsewhere it reads once, few, many or a size class.

CDR3 protein: CASYETGGPNYGYTF
CDR3 DNA: TGCGCCAGCTACGAAACGGGGGGCCCAAACTATGGCTACACCTTC
V gene: TRBV5-1
clone size: NA
D gene: NA
J gene: TRBJ1-2

CDR3 protein: CSVLSNQPQHF
CDR3 DNA: TGCAGTGTGTTGAGCAATCAGCCCCAGCATTTT
V gene: TRBV20-1
clone size: NA
D gene: NA
J gene: TRBJ1-5

CDR3 protein: CASSEAGSRVGTEAFF
CDR3 DNA: TGTGCCAGCAGTGAAGCGGGGAGCAGGGTTGGCACTGAAGCTTTCTTT
V gene: TRBV2
clone size: NA
D gene: NA
J gene: TRBJ1-1

CDR3 protein: CASSFYRGTSGNQPQHF
CDR3 DNA: TGTGCCAGCAGTTTTTACCGGGGGACCTCGGGCAATCAGCCCCAGCATTTT
V gene: TRBV27
clone size: NA
D gene: NA
J gene: TRBJ1-5

CDR3 protein: CASSSAREIYEQYF
CDR3 DNA: TGTGCCAGCAGTTCTGCGCGGGAGATCTACGAGCAGTACTTC
V gene: TRBV27
clone size: NA
D gene: TRBD2
J gene: TRBJ2-7

CDR3 protein: CASSYGQAGDTQYF
CDR3 DNA: TGTGCCAGCAGCTACGGACAGGCAGGAGATACGCAGTATTTT
V gene: TRBV7-3
clone size: NA
D gene: TRBD1
J gene: TRBJ2-3

CDR3 protein: CASSLGGSNTEAFF
CDR3 DNA: TGCGCCAGCAGCTTGGGAGGCAGCAACACTGAAGCTTTCTTT
V gene: TRBV5-1
clone size: NA
D gene: NA
J gene: TRBJ1-1

CDR3 protein: CASSPPNPAGAGETQYF
CDR3 DNA: TGTGCCAGCTCACCACCGAATCCGGCGGGAGCGGGGGAGACCCAGTACTTC
V gene: TRBV18
clone size: NA
D gene: TRBD2
J gene: TRBJ2-5

CDR3 protein: CASSLAVVSYNEQFF
CDR3 DNA: TGTGCCAGCAGTTTAGCAGTCGTATCCTACAATGAGCAGTTCTTC
V gene: TRBV28
clone size: NA
D gene: NA
J gene: TRBJ2-1

CDR3 protein: CASSTGQQETQYF
CDR3 DNA: TGTGCCAGCAGCACCGGACAGCAAGAGACCCAGTACTTC
V gene: TRBV9
clone size: NA
D gene: NA
J gene: TRBJ2-5

CDR3 protein: CASAGLAGAYEQYF
CDR3 DNA: TGTGCCAGCGCGGGACTAGCGGGAGCGTACGAGCAGTACTTC
V gene: TRBV6-1
clone size: NA
D gene: TRBD2
J gene: TRBJ2-7

CDR3 protein: CASSSLDRTSGAGYEQYF
CDR3 DNA: TGTGCCAGCAGCTCCCTGGATCGGACTAGCGGGGCGGGCTACGAGCAGTACTTC
V gene: TRBV5-4
clone size: NA
D gene: TRBD2
J gene: TRBJ2-7

CDR3 protein: CASSLAGARRDYGYTF
CDR3 DNA: TGTGCCAGCAGCTTGGCGGGGGCCAGGAGGGACTATGGCTACACCTTC
V gene: TRBV5-4
clone size: NA
D gene: NA
J gene: TRBJ1-2

CDR3 protein: CSARGSDTQYF
CDR3 DNA: TGCAGTGCTAGAGGGTCGGATACGCAGTATTTT
V gene: TRBV20-1
clone size: NA
D gene: NA
J gene: TRBJ2-3

CDR3 protein: CASGNPGAEKPQHF
CDR3 DNA: TGTGCTAGTGGTAACCCCGGGGCCGAGAAGCCCCAGCATTTT
V gene: TRBV12-5
clone size: NA
D gene: NA
J gene: TRBJ1-5

CDR3 protein: CASSPEITPGLAGVQYF
CDR3 DNA: TGCGCCAGCAGCCCAGAAATTACACCGGGACTAGCGGGAGTACAGTACTTC
V gene: TRBV4-1
clone size: NA
D gene: TRBD2
J gene: TRBJ2-7

CDR3 protein: CASSQGTGKNYGYTF
CDR3 DNA: TGCGCCAGCAGCCAAGGGACAGGGAAAAACTATGGCTACACCTTC
V gene: TRBV4-3
clone size: NA
D gene: TRBD1
J gene: TRBJ1-2

CDR3 protein: CASSFWRTGSTDTQYF
CDR3 DNA: TGTGCCAGCAGCTTCTGGAGGACAGGTAGCACAGATACGCAGTATTTT
V gene: TRBV7-8
clone size: NA
D gene: TRBD1
J gene: TRBJ2-3

CDR3 protein: CASSLRFYSAAGGNRETQYF
CDR3 DNA: TGTGCCAGCAGTTTACGGTTTTATTCGGCAGCGGGAGGTAACCGGGAGACCCAGTACTTC
V gene: TRBV28
clone size: NA
D gene: TRBD2
J gene: TRBJ2-5

CDR3 protein: CASSRGQGGTDTQYF
CDR3 DNA: TGTGCCAGCAGCCGGGGACAGGGGGGCACAGATACGCAGTATTTT
V gene: TRBV7-7
clone size: once
D gene: TRBD1
J gene: TRBJ2-3

CDR3 protein: CASSEGTGQTQYF
CDR3 DNA: TGTGCCAGCAGTGAAGGGACAGGGCAGACCCAGTACTTC
V gene: TRBV2
clone size: once
D gene: TRBD1
J gene: TRBJ2-5

CDR3 protein: CASSSPGRTGELFF
CDR3 DNA: TGTGCCAGCAGTTCCCCGGGGAGAACCGGGGAGCTGTTTTTT
V gene: TRBV28
clone size: NA
D gene: NA
J gene: TRBJ2-2

CDR3 protein: CASRVVRSSAAAKNIQYF
CDR3 DNA: TGTGCCAGCAGGGTTGTCAGGTCGTCGGCGGCGGCCAAAAACATTCAGTACTTC
V gene: TRBV28
clone size: NA
D gene: NA
J gene: TRBJ2-4

CDR3 protein: CASSFWSGSTDTQYF
CDR3 DNA: TGCGCCAGCAGCTTCTGGAGCGGTAGCACAGATACGCAGTATTTT
V gene: TRBV5-1
clone size: NA
D gene: NA
J gene: TRBJ2-3